This T cell receptor beta chain appears in the sequencing data of a study of early T cells in non-severe SARS-CoV-2 infection. Each CDR3 protein gets one entry after TCRdb re-called the 5' RACE reads with MiXCR. The sample has just over 65,000 distinct CDR3 sequences, approximately 13% seen once; the top ten hold roughly 8%. Trimming took 2 bases from V and 4 from J; bases not matched to a gene: 7. CDR3 length equals 16 residues. Germline assignment: CDR1 MNHEY and CDR2 SVGAGI. The source is an adult who was a healthcare worker with PCR-confirmed SARS-CoV-2 infection or an uninfected control (not recorded which). Sample: whole blood. The chain recombines TRBV6-5 with TRBJ2-3, with 9 positions matching TRBD2. The CDR3 is CASSYGLAGRADTQYF. Here the CDR3 DNA reads TGTGCCAGCAGTTACGGGCTAGCGGGAAGGGCAGATACGCAGTATTTT.